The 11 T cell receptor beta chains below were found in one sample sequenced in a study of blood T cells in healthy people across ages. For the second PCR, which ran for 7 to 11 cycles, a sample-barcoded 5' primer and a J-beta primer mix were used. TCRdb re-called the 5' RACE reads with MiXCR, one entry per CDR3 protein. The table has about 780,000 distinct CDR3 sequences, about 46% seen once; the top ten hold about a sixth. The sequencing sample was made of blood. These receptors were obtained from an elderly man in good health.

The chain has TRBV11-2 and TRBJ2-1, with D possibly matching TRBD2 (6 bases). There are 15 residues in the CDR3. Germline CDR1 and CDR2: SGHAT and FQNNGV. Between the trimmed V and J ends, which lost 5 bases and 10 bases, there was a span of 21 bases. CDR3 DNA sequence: TGTGCCAGCAGCCCCCAGGGACTGCCTTCAGGGGAGCAGTTCTTC. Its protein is CASSPQGLPSGEQFF.

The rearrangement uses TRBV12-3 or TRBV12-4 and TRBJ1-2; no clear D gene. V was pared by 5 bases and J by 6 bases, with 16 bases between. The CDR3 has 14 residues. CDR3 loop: CASSPSGMKNGYTF. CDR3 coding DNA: TGTGCCAGCAGTCCCTCGGGGATGAAGAATGGCTACACCTTC.

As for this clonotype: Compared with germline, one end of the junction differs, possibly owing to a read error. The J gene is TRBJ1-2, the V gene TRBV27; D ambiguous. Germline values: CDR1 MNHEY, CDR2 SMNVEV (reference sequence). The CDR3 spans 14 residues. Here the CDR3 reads CASNLSPRPYGYTF. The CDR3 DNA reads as TGTGCCAGCAATTTATCACCCAGGCCCTATGGCTACACCTTC.

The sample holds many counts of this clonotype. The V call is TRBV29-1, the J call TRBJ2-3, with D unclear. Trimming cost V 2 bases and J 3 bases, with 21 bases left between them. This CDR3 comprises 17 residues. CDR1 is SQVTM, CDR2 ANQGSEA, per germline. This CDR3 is CSVEWWFPDHGTDTQYF. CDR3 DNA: TGCAGCGTTGAATGGTGGTTTCCAGACCATGGGACAGATACGCAGTATTTT.

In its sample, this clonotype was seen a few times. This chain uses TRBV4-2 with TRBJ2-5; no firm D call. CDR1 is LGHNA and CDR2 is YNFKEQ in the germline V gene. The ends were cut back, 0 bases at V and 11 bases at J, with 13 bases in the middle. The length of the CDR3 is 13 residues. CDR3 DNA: TGTGCCAGCAGCCAAGATCTTGAGCGAGAGCAGTACTTC. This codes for CASSQDLEREQYF.

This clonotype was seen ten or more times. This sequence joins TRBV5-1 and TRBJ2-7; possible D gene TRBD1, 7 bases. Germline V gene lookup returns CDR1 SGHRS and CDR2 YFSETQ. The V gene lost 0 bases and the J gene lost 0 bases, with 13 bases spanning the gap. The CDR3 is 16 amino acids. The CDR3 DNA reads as TGCGCCAGCAGCTTGGAGAGCCAGGGGGGCTCCTACGAGCAGTACTTC. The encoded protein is CASSLESQGGSYEQYF.

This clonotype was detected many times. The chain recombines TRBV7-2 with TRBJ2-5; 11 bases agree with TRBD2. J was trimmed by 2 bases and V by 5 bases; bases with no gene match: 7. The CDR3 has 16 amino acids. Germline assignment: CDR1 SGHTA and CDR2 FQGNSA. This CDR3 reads CASSPRTSGFQETQYF. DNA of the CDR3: TGTGCCAGCAGCCCTCGGACTAGCGGGTTTCAAGAGACCCAGTACTTC. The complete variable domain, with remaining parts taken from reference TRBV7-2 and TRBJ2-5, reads GAGVSQSPSNKVTEKGKDVELRCDPISGHTALYWYRQSLGQGLEFLIYFQGNSAPDKSGLPSDRFSAERTGGSVSTLTIQRTQQEDSAVYLCASSPRTSGFQETQYFGPGTRLLVL.

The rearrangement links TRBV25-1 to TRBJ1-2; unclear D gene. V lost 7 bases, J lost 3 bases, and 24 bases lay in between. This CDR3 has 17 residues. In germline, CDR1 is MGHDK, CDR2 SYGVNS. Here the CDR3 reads CASTGGWVDRSYYGYTF. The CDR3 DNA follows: TGTGCCAGCACCGGAGGATGGGTGGACCGGAGCTACTATGGCTACACCTTC.

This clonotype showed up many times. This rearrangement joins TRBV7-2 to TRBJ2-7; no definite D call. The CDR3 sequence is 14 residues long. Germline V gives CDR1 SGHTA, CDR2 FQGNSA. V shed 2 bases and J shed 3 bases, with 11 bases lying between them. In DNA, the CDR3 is TGTGCCAGCAGCTTAATGGTCCCCCACTACGAGCAGTACTTC. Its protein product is CASSLMVPHYEQYF.

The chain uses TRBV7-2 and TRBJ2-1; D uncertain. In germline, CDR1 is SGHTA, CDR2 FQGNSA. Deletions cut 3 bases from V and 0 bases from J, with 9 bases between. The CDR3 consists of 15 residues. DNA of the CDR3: TGTGCCAGCAGCTTTACTCACAGCTCCTACAATGAGCAGTTCTTC. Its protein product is CASSFTHSSYNEQFF.

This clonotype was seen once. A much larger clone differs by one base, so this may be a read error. CDR3 sequence (DNA): TGTGCCATCAGTGAGACAGGTATCACTGGCGGGTTTGATGAGCAGTTCTTC. It specifies CAISETGITGGFDEQFF. The rearrangement joins TRBV10-3 to TRBJ2-1, with D possibly called TRBD1 or TRBD2 (5 bases each). Per the germline V gene, CDR1 is ENHRY and CDR2 is SYGVKD. The CDR3 spans 17 residues. The germline V and J ends were trimmed by 2 bases and 8 bases, with 22 bases remaining between them.